This T cell receptor (beta chain) derives from a study of shared clonotypes between healthy human individuals. Study outcomes and limitations: The naive CD4 repertoires of several donors were compared, and around 4.9% of clonotypes were shared. Compared with memory subsets, naive subsets generally had larger estimated richness. Compared with clonotypes that all four donors shared, non-shared clonotypes had lower generation probabilities.

The CDR3 extends over 14 amino acids. The germline V and J ends were trimmed by 6 bases and 5 bases, with 16 bases remaining between them. Germline values: CDR1 SNHLY, CDR2 FYNNEI. This table comes from immunoSEQ multiplex PCR, and its TCRdb copy is limited to in-frame clones, with some not included. The sample yields about 2.4 million clones, 93% seen once. Concerning this clone itself: Its antigen is not known.

The chain joins TRBV2 to TRBJ1-2; a weak D match, TRBD1 (6 bases). This TCR was sampled from a man between 18 and 35 years old in good health. Some clones in this sample may be carry-over from other donors' samples. What was sequenced was naive CD4+ T cells from PBMCs. Subset here: CD45RA+ positively selected. This chain's CDR3 is CASRPLDRYYGYTF. The CDR3 nucleotides read TGTGCCAGCAGGCCGCTGGACAGATATTATGGCTACACCTTC.